The present entry profiles one T cell receptor beta chain with its context. Its antigen is not known. This sample stems from a study of post-analysis software for immune sequencing data. General study points: Controls showed lower frequencies than patients for five or six TRBV segments, and TRBV5-6, TRBV5-1 and TRBV20-1 were among these.

Researchers reported that TCR beta cDNA libraries carried unique molecular identifiers. TCRdb re-derived calls from the PCR reads in MiXCR, one entry per CDR3 protein. Among hundreds of thousands of distinct CDR3 sequences listed, roughly 29% were seen once. Trimming removed 4 bases from V and 0 bases from J, with 10 bases in between. Per the germline V gene, CDR1 is MNHNS and CDR2 is SASEGT. The CDR3 spans 15 residues. This rearrangement joins TRBV6-1 to TRBJ1-5; unclear D gene. The sequenced sample was blood. This clonotype was sampled from a girl between 5 and 17 years old with multiple sclerosis. The CDR3 coding sequence is TGTGCCAGCAGTGCAAATAGGTATAGCAATCAGCCCCAGCATTTT. Its translation: CASSANRYSNQPQHF.